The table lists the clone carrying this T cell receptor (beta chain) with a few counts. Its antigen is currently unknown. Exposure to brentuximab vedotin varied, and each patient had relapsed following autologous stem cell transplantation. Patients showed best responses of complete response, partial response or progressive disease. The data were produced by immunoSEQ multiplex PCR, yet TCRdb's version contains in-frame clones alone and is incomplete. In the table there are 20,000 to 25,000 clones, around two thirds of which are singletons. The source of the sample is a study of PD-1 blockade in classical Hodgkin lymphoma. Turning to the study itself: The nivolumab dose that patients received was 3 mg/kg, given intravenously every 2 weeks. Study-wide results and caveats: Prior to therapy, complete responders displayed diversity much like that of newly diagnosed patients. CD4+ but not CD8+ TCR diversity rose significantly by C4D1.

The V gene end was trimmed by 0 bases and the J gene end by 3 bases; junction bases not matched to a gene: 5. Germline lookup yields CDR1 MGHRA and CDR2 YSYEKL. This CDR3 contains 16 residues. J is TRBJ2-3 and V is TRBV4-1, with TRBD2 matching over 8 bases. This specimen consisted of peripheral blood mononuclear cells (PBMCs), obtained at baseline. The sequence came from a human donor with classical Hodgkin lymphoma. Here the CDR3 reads CASSQDTAGETDTQYF. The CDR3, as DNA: TGCGCCAGCAGCCAAGATACAGCGGGAGAAACAGATACGCAGTATTTT.